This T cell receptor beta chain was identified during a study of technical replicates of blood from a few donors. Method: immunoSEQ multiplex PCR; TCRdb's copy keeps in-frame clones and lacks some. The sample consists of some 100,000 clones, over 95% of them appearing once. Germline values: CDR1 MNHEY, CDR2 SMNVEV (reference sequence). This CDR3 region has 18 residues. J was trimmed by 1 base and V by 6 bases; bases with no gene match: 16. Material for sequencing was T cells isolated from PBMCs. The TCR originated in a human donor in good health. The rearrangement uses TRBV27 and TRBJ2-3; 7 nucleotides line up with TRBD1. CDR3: CASSLDRVWGRGTDTQYF. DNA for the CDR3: TGTGCCAGCAGCCTCGACAGGGTCTGGGGGAGAGGCACAGATACGCAGTATTTT.